This passage covers 24 T cell receptor beta chains from one sample sequenced in a study of shared clonotypes between healthy human individuals. Some clones are missing from TCRdb's copy, which holds only in-frame ones; the method was immunoSEQ multiplex PCR. The sample includes 2 million to 2.5 million clones, around 95% seen only once; the top ten take roughly 0.13%. The material sequenced was naive CD4+ T cells sorted from blood. Subset meaning: CD45RA+ positively selected. Every receptor here comes from a man younger than 35 in good health.

The chain has TRBV5-1 and TRBJ1-1; D is uncertain. V was shortened by 2 bases and J by 7 bases, with 12 bases between the two germline ends. CDR1 SGHRS and CDR2 YFSETQ come from the germline V gene. The length of the CDR3 is 13 residues. This CDR3 reads CASSFLGTDEAFF. For the CDR3, the DNA is TGCGCCAGCAGCTTTCTGGGTACAGATGAAGCTTTCTTT.

The chain employs TRBV7-2 and TRBJ2-1, with D possibly being TRBD1 (5 bases). Germline V CDR1 and CDR2: SGHTA, FQGNSA. V lost 5 bases, J lost 9 bases, and 14 bases lay in between. This CDR3 spans 13 amino acids. Here the CDR3 reads CASSPGMAIEQFF. DNA for the CDR3: TGTGCCAGCAGCCCAGGGATGGCGATTGAGCAGTTCTTC. The complete variable domain, with remaining parts taken from reference TRBV7-2 and TRBJ2-1, reads GAGVSQSPSNKVTEKGKDVELRCDPISGHTALYWYRQSLGQGLEFLIYFQGNSAPDKSGLPSDRFSAERTGGSVSTLTIQRTQQEDSAVYLCASSPGMAIEQFFGPGTRLTVL.

The rearrangement links TRBV7-6 to TRBJ2-2; D is unclear. The CDR3 spans 16 residues. Germline CDR1 is SGHVS and CDR2 is FNYEAQ. Trimming removed 3 bases from V and 0 bases from J, with 11 bases in between. CDR3 sequence (DNA): TGTGCCAGCAGCTTGTCAAACCGCGCGAACACCGGGGAGCTGTTTTTT. It encodes CASSLSNRANTGELFF.

This chain uses TRBV7-9 with TRBJ1-6; D call uncertain. CDR3 length equals 17 residues. Germline CDR1 SEHNR, CDR2 FQNEAQ (reference sequence). The V gene lost 0 bases and the J gene lost 7 bases, with 16 bases spanning the gap. CDR3 sequence (DNA): TGTGCCAGCAGCTTAGCGCCTGGGCTCGTAGAGAATTCACCCCTCCACTTT. It specifies CASSLAPGLVENSPLHF.

This CDR3 reads CASSSNRQGDYGYTF. Written as DNA, the CDR3 is TGCGCCAGCAGCTCAAACAGACAGGGCGACTATGGCTACACCTTC. This chain joins TRBV5-1 and TRBJ1-2, with 7 bases aligning to TRBD1. Looked up from germline, CDR1 is SGHRS and CDR2 is YFSETQ. The CDR3 has 15 residues. J was trimmed by 3 bases and V by 3 bases; bases with no gene match: 8.

This chain connects TRBV4-1 to TRBJ1-2; TRBD1 matches 8 bases. The germline CDR1 and CDR2 sequences are MGHRA and YSYEKL. CDR3 length equals 15 residues. The V and J ends lost 2 bases and 4 bases, in that order; junction bases with no gene match: 6. The CDR3 DNA reads TGCGCCAGCAGCCAACCCCGACAGGGGTTCTATGGCTACACCTTC. Its translation is CASSQPRQGFYGYTF.

The chain couples TRBV11-2 to TRBJ2-3; TRBD2 matches at 9 bases. V lost 0 bases to trimming and J lost 0 bases; unmatched junction nucleotides: 10. This CDR3 contains 19 residues. Germline V lookup: CDR1 SGHAT, CDR2 FQNNGV. The CDR3 region is CASSLDLKRRGGSTDTQYF. As DNA, the CDR3 is TGTGCCAGCAGCTTAGATCTCAAGCGGCGGGGGGGTAGCACAGATACGCAGTATTTT.

V and J are TRBV10-1 and TRBJ2-7; D is possibly TRBD2 (6 bases). From germline, CDR1 is WNHNN and CDR2 SYGVQD (reference sequence). CDR3 length equals 20 residues. V shed 6 bases and J shed 1 base, with 31 bases lying between them. CDR3 amino acids: CASSPLSGPKGSGDSYEQYF. DNA of the CDR3: TGCGCCAGCAGCCCCCTCAGTGGCCCCAAAGGTAGCGGCGATTCCTACGAGCAGTACTTC.

This clone appeared a single time. V gene TRBV27 combines with J gene TRBJ2-7; TRBD2 matches at 9 bases. This CDR3 has 16 residues. J was trimmed by 1 base and V by 5 bases; bases with no gene match: 9. In germline, CDR1 is MNHEY, CDR2 SMNVEV (reference sequence). The CDR3 nucleotides are TGTGCCAGCAGTCCTGCCAGACTAGCGGTATCCTACGAGCAGTACTTC. Its translation is CASSPARLAVSYEQYF.

The sample holds one count of this clone. V usage is TRBV9 and J usage is TRBJ2-7; D uncertain. CDR1 and CDR2 from the germline V gene are SGDLS and YYNGEE. The CDR3 is made up of 12 amino acids. V lost 4 bases and J lost 2, with 7 bases in between. The CDR3: CASSPGTYEQYF. CDR3 bases: TGTGCCAGCAGCCCGGGCACCTACGAGCAGTACTTC. The whole variable domain, remainder taken from reference TRBV9 and TRBJ2-7, is DSGVTQTPKHLITATGQRVTLRCSPRSGDLSVYWYQQSLDQGLQFLIQYYNGEERAKGNILERFSAQQFPDLHSELNLSSLELGDSALYFCASSPGTYEQYFGPGTRLTVT.

The chain links TRBV5-6 to TRBJ2-7; possible D gene TRBD2, 6 bases. Germline V lookup: CDR1 SGHDT, CDR2 YYEEEE. The CDR3 has 12 amino acids. Trimming stripped 4 bases from V and 12 bases from J, with 17 bases between. CDR3: CASSLRDLLWYF. The CDR3 region has the DNA TGTGCCAGCAGCCTGAGGGACTTGTTGTGGTACTTC.

Of note for this clone: Additional DNA sequences in this sample encode the identical CDR3. The chain combines TRBV18 with TRBJ2-5; weak D call: TRBD2 (6 bases). Germline CDR1 reads KGHSH; CDR2 reads LQKENI. CDR3 size: 13 residues. Trimming stripped 2 bases from V and 2 bases from J, with 6 bases between. CDR3 DNA: TGTGCCAGCTCACCAGGAGGGCAAGAGACCCAGTACTTC. This sequence encodes CASSPGGQETQYF.

V usage is TRBV4-1 and J usage is TRBJ2-3; 10 bases match TRBD2. The CDR3 covers 17 residues. Germline trimming cut 2 bases from V and 4 bases from J; bases unmatched to any gene: 9. Per germline, CDR1 MGHRA and CDR2 YSYEKL. The CDR3 reads CASSQSGGAIRADTQYF. Here the CDR3 DNA reads TGCGCCAGCAGCCAAAGCGGGGGGGCCATACGGGCAGATACGCAGTATTTT.

V is TRBV19 and J is TRBJ2-7; D remains ambiguous. From germline, CDR1 is LNHDA and CDR2 SQIVND (reference sequence). The CDR3 is 16 amino acids. Deletions cut 5 bases from V and 2 bases from J, with 19 bases between. The CDR3 reads CASSPGRNSATYEQYF. The CDR3 coding sequence is TGTGCCAGTAGTCCAGGTCGAAACAGTGCTACCTACGAGCAGTACTTC.

On this clone: This sample also contains other DNA sequences that code for the same CDR3. The DNA for the CDR3 is TGTGCCAGCAGCTTGGAGTCCTATAATTCACCCCTCCACTTT. It specifies CASSLESYNSPLHF. The gene calls are TRBV5-4 and TRBJ1-6, with D unclear. The CDR3 consists of 14 residues. CDR1 and CDR2 from the germline V gene are SGHNT and YYREEE (reference sequence). Trimming took 0 bases from V and 1 from J, leaving 2 bases between them.

The V and J genes are TRBV7-9 and TRBJ2-5; 10 nucleotides match TRBD1. With V trimmed by 5 bases and J by 7 bases, 7 bases remained unmatched. The germline CDR1 and CDR2 sequences are SEHNR and FQNEAQ (reference sequence). CDR3 size: 14 residues. CDR3 sequence reads: CASSRRGQGTTQYF. The CDR3 region has the DNA TGTGCCAGCAGCCGAAGGGGACAGGGGACGACCCAGTACTTC.

The chain employs TRBV28 and TRBJ2-3, with D maybe TRBD1 (5 bases). V was pared by 6 bases and J by 6 bases, with 13 bases between. The germline V gene encodes CDR1 MDHEN and CDR2 SYDVKM. The length of the CDR3 is 13 residues. The CDR3 here is CASSHRSSDTQYF. The CDR3 bases are TGTGCCAGCAGCCACAGGAGTTCGGATACGCAGTATTTT.

On this clone itself: The sample contains more than one DNA sequence encoding this CDR3. The chain has TRBV10-3 and TRBJ2-7; 8 bases map to TRBD2. Looked up from germline, CDR1 is ENHRY and CDR2 is SYGVKD. J lost 3 bases, V lost 6 bases, and 1 base had no gene match. This CDR3 has 12 residues. CDR3 DNA sequence: TGTGCCATCAGCGGGACTAGCTACGAGCAGTACTTC. It is translated as CAISGTSYEQYF.

In this sample, this clone turned up once. The chain couples TRBV7-9 to TRBJ2-5; 9 nucleotides match TRBD1. In germline, CDR1 is SEHNR, CDR2 FQNEAQ (reference sequence). V lost 5 bases, J lost 5 bases, and 12 bases stayed unmatched. The CDR3 covers 16 residues. This CDR3 is CASSQRLDRGRETQYF. The CDR3 coding sequence is TGTGCCAGCAGCCAAAGACTGGACAGGGGTAGGGAGACCCAGTACTTC.

Note on this clone: Other DNA sequences in this sample translate to the same CDR3. In DNA, the CDR3 is TGTGCCAGCAGCCCCACAGCCGATACGCAGTATTTT. Its protein is CASSPTADTQYF. V and J are TRBV11-2 and TRBJ2-3; no clear D gene. The CDR3 consists of 12 residues. Germline CDR1 is SGHAT and CDR2 is FQNNGV. Trimming took off 5 bases at V and 6 bases at J, with 9 bases between the two ends.

The CDR3 spells CASSDPGRFLTGELFF. In DNA form, the CDR3 reads TGTGCCAGCAGTGACCCGGGACGATTCCTCACCGGGGAGCTGTTTTTT. This sequence joins TRBV6-1 and TRBJ2-2; perhaps D is TRBD1 or TRBD2 (5 bases each). Germline V gives CDR1 MNHNS, CDR2 SASEGT. V shed 3 bases and J shed 4 bases, with 15 bases lying between them. This CDR3 contains 16 residues.

The genes are TRBV19 and TRBJ2-2; D is unclear. CDR3 length: 16 amino acids. Germline CDR1 and CDR2: LNHDA and SQIVND (reference sequence). The V and J ends lost 7 bases and 3 bases respectively, with 18 bases between them. The CDR3 loop reads CASIPTELYYTGELFF. The DNA of the CDR3 is TGTGCCAGTATACCTACCGAGCTCTATTACACCGGGGAGCTGTTTTTT.

This sequence joins TRBV29-1 and TRBJ2-7; possibly TRBD1 for D (5 bases). This CDR3 is 12 amino acids long. V lost 6 bases and J 6 bases, leaving 15 bases between the germline ends. From germline, CDR1 is SQVTM and CDR2 ANQGSEA. The CDR3 region has the DNA TGCAGCGTCGATTACCAGGGATCCGAGCAGTACTTC. Protein product: CSVDYQGSEQYF.

With respect to this clone: The sample contains more than one DNA sequence encoding this CDR3. V is TRBV7-2 and J is TRBJ2-7; 9 nucleotides agree with TRBD1. The CDR3 totals 15 residues. V was clipped by 0 bases and J by 2 bases; unmatched bases: 2. Germline CDR1 SGHTA, CDR2 FQGNSA. For the CDR3, the DNA is TGTGCCAGCAGCTTAGCGGGGACAGGGCCCTACGAGCAGTACTTC. Its protein product is CASSLAGTGPYEQYF.